This T cell receptor (beta chain) stems from a study of blood T cell repertoires in COVID-19. Across the study: Acute and convalescent COVID-19 specimens originated in the United States, Italy and Spain.

This clone was detected once. V gave up 1 base and J gave up 8 bases; unmatched junction bases: 8. The CDR3 runs to 15 residues. Germline CDR1 and CDR2: GTSNPN and SVGIG (reference sequence). TCRdb keeps only in-frame clones here, not all; method: immunoSEQ multiplex PCR. The profile shows roughly 190,000 clones, roughly 80% of them singletons. Those who participated ranged in age from about 18 to 89 years and resided in about two dozen US areas. The sequenced material came from PBMCs or T cells enriched from blood (not recorded which). The source is a woman in her fifties or sixties with acute COVID-19. The V gene is TRBV30, the J gene TRBJ2-1; TRBD1 agrees at 10 bases. In DNA, the CDR3 is TGTGCCTGGAGTGACCGACAGGGGGCAGGAGATGAGCAGTTCTTC. It is translated as CAWSDRQGAGDEQFF.